A selection of T cell receptor beta chains follows, all from one sample in a study of graft-versus-host responses after intestinal transplantation. The antigens these receptors bind are not known. TCRdb keeps only in-frame clones here, not all; method: immunoSEQ multiplex PCR. In the table there are about 94,000 clones, about 91% of which are singletons. This material consisted of unstimulated CD8+ T cells sorted from spleen or lymph node cells, taken before intestinal transplant. The receptors here all came from a human donor who received an intestinal transplant. Both conserved end residues are part of each CDR3. Each record gives: J gene, clone size, V gene, D gene, CDR3 protein, CDR3 DNA. D genes are given only for firm matches. Part of the rows lack a size; the others show once, few, many or a class for expanded clones.

j_call: TRBJ2-7
clone_size: NA
v_call: TRBV27
d_call: TRBD2
cdr3_aa: CASSVAGESYEQYF
cdr3_nt: TGTGCCAGCAGCGTAGCGGGGGAATCCTACGAGCAGTACTTC

j_call: TRBJ1-1
clone_size: NA
v_call: TRBV15
d_call: NA
cdr3_aa: CATSSGGRDTEAFF
cdr3_nt: TGTGCCACCAGCAGCGGGGGGAGGGACACTGAAGCTTTCTTT

j_call: TRBJ2-1
clone_size: NA
v_call: TRBV19
d_call: TRBD2
cdr3_aa: CASSGGGAGRNEQFF
cdr3_nt: TGTGCCAGTAGTGGGGGGGGAGCGGGACGGAATGAGCAGTTCTTC

j_call: TRBJ2-1
clone_size: NA
v_call: TRBV2
d_call: TRBD2
cdr3_aa: CASSETSGGSSYNEQFF
cdr3_nt: TGTGCCAGCAGTGAAACTAGCGGGGGGAGCTCCTACAATGAGCAGTTCTTC

j_call: TRBJ2-1
clone_size: NA
v_call: TRBV27
d_call: TRBD1
cdr3_aa: CASSPGQGINEQFF
cdr3_nt: TGTGCCAGCAGTCCCGGACAGGGTATCAATGAGCAGTTCTTC

j_call: TRBJ1-4
clone_size: NA
v_call: TRBV15
d_call: TRBD1
cdr3_aa: CATSRDETGTDINEKLFF
cdr3_nt: TGTGCCACCAGCAGAGACGAGACCGGGACAGACATTAATGAAAAACTGTTTTTT

j_call: TRBJ1-2
clone_size: once
v_call: TRBV19
d_call: TRBD1
cdr3_aa: CASSIRTGIGYTF
cdr3_nt: TGTGCCAGTAGTATAAGGACAGGGATCGGCTACACCTTC

j_call: TRBJ1-5
clone_size: once
v_call: TRBV28
d_call: NA
cdr3_aa: CASSYGGNQPQHF
cdr3_nt: TGTGCCAGCAGCTACGGGGGAAATCAGCCCCAGCATTTT

j_call: TRBJ1-4
clone_size: NA
v_call: TRBV19
d_call: NA
cdr3_aa: CASSITGSPNEKLFF
cdr3_nt: TGTGCCAGTAGTATAACGGGGAGTCCTAATGAAAAACTGTTTTTT

j_call: TRBJ2-2
clone_size: NA
v_call: TRBV5-3
d_call: NA
cdr3_aa: CARSLLLRLEGADTGELFF
cdr3_nt: TGTGCCAGAAGCTTGCTGCTTCGGTTGGAGGGGGCGGACACCGGGGAGCTGTTTTTT

j_call: TRBJ2-1
clone_size: NA
v_call: TRBV30
d_call: TRBD2
cdr3_aa: CAWSTSGSNEQFF
cdr3_nt: TGTGCCTGGAGTACTAGCGGGAGCAATGAGCAGTTCTTC

j_call: TRBJ2-2
clone_size: NA
v_call: TRBV2
d_call: TRBD2
cdr3_aa: CASSSRGGFSELFF
cdr3_nt: TGTGCCAGCAGTTCTCGCGGGGGGTTTTCGGAGCTGTTTTTT

j_call: TRBJ2-7
clone_size: NA
v_call: TRBV18
d_call: TRBD2
cdr3_aa: CASSPSAGDGYEQYF
cdr3_nt: TGTGCCAGCTCGCCTTCGGCGGGAGACGGCTACGAGCAGTACTTC

j_call: TRBJ2-5
clone_size: once
v_call: TRBV7-9
d_call: TRBD2
cdr3_aa: CASSSMGTGGPGETQYF
cdr3_nt: TGTGCCAGCAGCTCCATGGGAACGGGAGGGCCGGGAGAGACCCAGTACTTC

j_call: TRBJ2-2
clone_size: few
v_call: TRBV6-5
d_call: NA
cdr3_aa: CASSIDSPNTGELFF
cdr3_nt: TGTGCCAGCAGTATCGACAGCCCGAACACCGGGGAGCTGTTTTTT

j_call: TRBJ1-5
clone_size: NA
v_call: TRBV19
d_call: NA
cdr3_aa: CASSENRGNQPQHF
cdr3_nt: TGTGCCAGTAGCGAAAACAGGGGCAATCAGCCCCAGCATTTT

j_call: TRBJ2-7
clone_size: NA
v_call: TRBV4-1
d_call: TRBD1
cdr3_aa: CASSPRDRYEQYF
cdr3_nt: TGCGCCAGCAGCCCACGGGACAGGTACGAGCAGTACTTC

j_call: TRBJ2-1
clone_size: NA
v_call: TRBV28
d_call: TRBD2
cdr3_aa: CASSLGLAGLYNEQFF
cdr3_nt: TGTGCCAGCAGTTTGGGGCTAGCGGGGTTATACAATGAGCAGTTCTTC

j_call: TRBJ1-5
clone_size: NA
v_call: TRBV4-1
d_call: NA
cdr3_aa: CASSQGPGSNQPQHF
cdr3_nt: TGCGCCAGCAGCCAAGGTCCAGGGAGCAATCAGCCCCAGCATTTT

j_call: TRBJ2-7
clone_size: NA
v_call: TRBV6-5
d_call: NA
cdr3_aa: CASSYSPGSSYEQYF
cdr3_nt: TGTGCCAGCAGTTACTCTCCCGGGAGCTCCTACGAGCAGTACTTC

j_call: TRBJ2-1
clone_size: NA
v_call: TRBV5-1
d_call: NA
cdr3_aa: CASSLSGQPSYNEQFF
cdr3_nt: TGCGCCAGCAGCTTGTCCGGACAGCCCTCCTACAATGAGCAGTTCTTC

j_call: TRBJ2-3
clone_size: few
v_call: TRBV30
d_call: TRBD2
cdr3_aa: CAWRGGVTDTQYF
cdr3_nt: TGTGCCTGGAGGGGGGGGGTCACAGATACGCAGTATTTT

j_call: TRBJ2-3
clone_size: once
v_call: TRBV27
d_call: TRBD1
cdr3_aa: CASSSISLTGGSADTQYF
cdr3_nt: TGTGCCAGCAGTTCCATTTCCTTGACAGGGGGGAGCGCAGATACGCAGTATTTT

j_call: TRBJ2-3
clone_size: NA
v_call: TRBV7-9
d_call: NA
cdr3_aa: CASSSPFTDTQYF
cdr3_nt: TGTGCCAGCAGCTCTCCCTTTACAGATACGCAGTATTTT

j_call: TRBJ2-3
clone_size: NA
v_call: TRBV11-2
d_call: NA
cdr3_aa: CASSLIGWGLTDTQYF
cdr3_nt: TGTGCCAGCAGCTTAATAGGGTGGGGCCTCACAGATACGCAGTATTTT

j_call: TRBJ1-4
clone_size: NA
v_call: TRBV7-9
d_call: NA
cdr3_aa: CASSKRAQPNEKLFF
cdr3_nt: TGTGCCAGCAGCAAGAGGGCGCAGCCTAATGAAAAACTGTTTTTT

j_call: TRBJ1-1
clone_size: NA
v_call: TRBV10-2
d_call: NA
cdr3_aa: CASSFTANTEAFF
cdr3_nt: TGCGCCAGCAGTTTCACAGCGAACACTGAAGCTTTCTTT

j_call: TRBJ1-1
clone_size: NA
v_call: TRBV7-8
d_call: NA
cdr3_aa: CASRSSGTNMNTEAFF
cdr3_nt: TGTGCCAGCCGCTCGTCGGGAACGAACATGAACACTGAAGCTTTCTTT

j_call: TRBJ2-7
clone_size: NA
v_call: TRBV7-2
d_call: TRBD1
cdr3_aa: CASSSGTGPYEQYF
cdr3_nt: TGTGCCAGCAGCTCCGGGACAGGCCCCTACGAGCAGTACTTC

j_call: TRBJ2-7
clone_size: NA
v_call: TRBV10-3
d_call: NA
cdr3_aa: CAISESPPGAISYEQYF
cdr3_nt: TGTGCCATCAGTGAGAGTCCGCCAGGGGCTATCTCCTACGAGCAGTACTTC

j_call: TRBJ2-7
clone_size: NA
v_call: TRBV2
d_call: TRBD1
cdr3_aa: CASTLTGAYEQYF
cdr3_nt: TGTGCCAGCACCCTGACAGGGGCCTACGAGCAGTACTTC

j_call: TRBJ1-1
clone_size: NA
v_call: TRBV6-1
d_call: NA
cdr3_aa: CASGFGQGNTEAFF
cdr3_nt: TGTGCCAGCGGCTTCGGGCAGGGGAACACTGAAGCTTTCTTT

j_call: TRBJ1-2
clone_size: NA
v_call: TRBV5-1
d_call: NA
cdr3_aa: CASSLTPEYGYTF
cdr3_nt: TGCGCCAGCAGCCTGACACCAGAATATGGCTACACCTTC

j_call: TRBJ2-7
clone_size: NA
v_call: TRBV4-1
d_call: NA
cdr3_aa: CASSQEGRGGYEQYF
cdr3_nt: TGCGCCAGCAGCCAAGAGGGGCGGGGAGGCTACGAGCAGTACTTC

j_call: TRBJ2-7
clone_size: few
v_call: TRBV5-6
d_call: NA
cdr3_aa: CASSLRRGYEQYF
cdr3_nt: TGTGCCAGCAGCTTGAGGAGAGGGTACGAGCAGTACTTC

j_call: TRBJ1-2
clone_size: NA
v_call: TRBV2
d_call: NA
cdr3_aa: CASSEGGLFGYTF
cdr3_nt: TGTGCCAGCAGTGAAGGGGGACTGTTTGGCTACACCTTC

j_call: TRBJ2-7
clone_size: NA
v_call: TRBV9
d_call: NA
cdr3_aa: CASSPTPYYEQYF
cdr3_nt: TGTGCCAGCAGCCCTACTCCCTACTACGAGCAGTACTTC